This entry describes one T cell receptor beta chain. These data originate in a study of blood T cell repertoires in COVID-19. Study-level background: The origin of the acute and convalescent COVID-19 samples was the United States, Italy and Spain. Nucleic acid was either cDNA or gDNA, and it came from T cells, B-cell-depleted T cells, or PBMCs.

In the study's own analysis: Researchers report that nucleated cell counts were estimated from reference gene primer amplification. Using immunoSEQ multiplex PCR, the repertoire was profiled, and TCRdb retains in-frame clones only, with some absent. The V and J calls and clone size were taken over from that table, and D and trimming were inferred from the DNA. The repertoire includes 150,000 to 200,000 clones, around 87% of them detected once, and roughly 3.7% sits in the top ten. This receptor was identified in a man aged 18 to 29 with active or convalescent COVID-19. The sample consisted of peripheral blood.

CDR3 amino acids: CASRGVGQPQHF. CDR3 in DNA: TGTGCCAGCAGAGGGGTTGGTCAGCCCCAGCATTTT. This chain joins TRBV28 and TRBJ1-5; the D gene is possibly TRBD1 (5 bases). The CDR3 is made up of 12 amino acids. V gave up 6 bases and J gave up 6 bases, with 9 bases separating them. CDR1 and CDR2 (germline): MDHEN, SYDVKM.